These 26 T cell receptor beta chains were all obtained from the same sample, sequenced in a study of chemoradiotherapy in HPV16-positive cancers. TCRdb's copy holds only in-frame clones and misses some; the assay was immunoSEQ multiplex PCR. The data show some 34,000 clones, approximately 90% seen once. The sample in question was blood, obtained from a patient who underwent chemoradiotherapy. These receptors originate from a human donor with HPV-associated anogenital cancer.

This clone was detected once. The J gene is TRBJ2-3, the V gene TRBV9, with D perhaps TRBD2 (6 bases). The CDR3 has 15 amino acids. Germline lookup yields CDR1 SGDLS and CDR2 YYNGEE. V was cut by 0 bases and J by 2 bases, with 10 bases left in between. The CDR3 here is CASSVAGVLTDTQYF. For the CDR3, the DNA is TGTGCCAGCAGCGTAGCGGGGGTCCTCACAGATACGCAGTATTTT.

This clone was found once. This sequence joins TRBV5-1 and TRBJ2-2, with 8 bases that match TRBD1. The CDR3 contains 18 residues. With V trimmed by 0 bases and J by 1 base, 8 bases remained unmatched. Germline CDR1 and CDR2: SGHRS and YFSETQ. For the CDR3, the DNA is TGCGCCAGCAGCTTGGATATTCCCGGACAGGGGAACACCGGGGAGCTGTTTTTT. This sequence encodes CASSLDIPGQGNTGELFF.

The chain couples TRBV28 to TRBJ2-7, with TRBD2 as a possible D gene (6 bases). The ends were cut back, 2 bases at V and 6 bases at J, with 8 bases in the middle. The germline V gene encodes CDR1 MDHEN and CDR2 SYDVKM. This CDR3 contains 12 residues. The CDR3 sequence is CASSLGGFEQYF. DNA of the CDR3: TGTGCCAGCAGTTTAGGAGGGTTCGAGCAGTACTTC.

The gene calls are TRBV2 and TRBJ2-5; D perhaps matches TRBD2 (5 bases). The CDR3 extends over 15 amino acids. Between the trimmed V and J ends, which lost 7 bases and 1 base, there was a span of 16 bases. Per germline, CDR1 SNHLY and CDR2 FYNNEI. The CDR3 bases are TGTGCCAGCACCCAAGGGAGCGCCCTCCAAGAGACCCAGTACTTC. The encoded protein is CASTQGSALQETQYF. Full variable domain (outside the CDR3, taken from reference TRBV2 and TRBJ2-5): EPEVTQTPSHQVTQMGQEVILRCVPISNHLYFYWYRQILGQKVEFLVSFYNNEISEKSEIFDDQFSVERPDGSNFTLKIRSTKLEDSAMYFCASTQGSALQETQYFGPGTRLLVL.

This clone was seen just once. This rearrangement joins TRBV27 to TRBJ1-1; TRBD1 agrees at 9 bases. Unmatched junction bases numbered 2, after V lost 6 bases and J lost 3 bases. The germline CDR1 and CDR2 sequences are MNHEY and SMNVEV (reference sequence). CDR3 length: 13 residues. The CDR3 DNA follows: TGTGCCAGCAGCTGGACAGGGGACACTGAAGCTTTCTTT. It translates to CASSWTGDTEAFF.

This clone was recorded once. This chain uses TRBV29-1 with TRBJ1-1; D call uncertain. Per the germline V gene, CDR1 is SQVTM and CDR2 is ANQGSEA. V was shortened by 4 bases and J by 5 bases, with 11 bases between the two germline ends. This CDR3 is 12 amino acids long. In DNA, the CDR3 is TGCAGCGTTGTTATGGTGGGAACTGAAGCTTTCTTT. As protein: CSVVMVGTEAFF.

V and J are TRBV6-5 and TRBJ1-1, with TRBD1 matching over 9 bases. Germline V CDR1 and CDR2: MNHEY, SVGAGI. V gave up 6 bases and J gave up 1 base; unmatched junction bases: 6. The CDR3 length is 15 residues. This chain's CDR3 is CASSPDRGGNTEAFF. The CDR3 nucleotides are TGTGCCAGCAGCCCGGACAGGGGAGGGAACACTGAAGCTTTCTTT.

The count of this clone is one. This chain links TRBV12-5 with TRBJ2-4, with D unresolved. The length of the CDR3 is 15 residues. Trimming left V 5 bases short and J 7 bases short, with 18 bases between. From germline, CDR1 is LGHNT and CDR2 FRNRAP. CDR3 in DNA: TGTGCTAGTGGTCCCCAAGTGGGGTACGTGAACATTCAGTACTTC. Translation: CASGPQVGYVNIQYF.

V usage is TRBV7-2 and J usage is TRBJ1-1; D is unclear. Germline values: CDR1 SGHTA, CDR2 FQGNSA. There are 13 residues in the CDR3. V lost 5 bases, J lost 6 bases, and 13 bases lay in between. CDR3 in amino acids: CASSPYMTPEAFF. Here the CDR3 DNA reads TGTGCCAGCAGCCCCTACATGACCCCTGAAGCTTTCTTT.

The V gene is TRBV6-1, the J gene TRBJ1-2; D not resolved. Deletions cut 2 bases from V and 2 bases from J, with 9 bases between. The CDR3 runs 14 residues. Germline-derived CDR1 and CDR2 are MNHNS and SASEGT. The CDR3 protein is CASSELGSNYGYTF. CDR3 nucleotide sequence: TGTGCCAGCAGTGAACTGGGCTCGAACTATGGCTACACCTTC.

V usage is TRBV27 and J usage is TRBJ2-3; TRBD1 matches 10 bases. V shed 4 bases, J shed 3 bases, and the junction held 13 bases outside the gene matches. Germline V gene data show CDR1 as MNHEY and CDR2 as SMNVEV (reference sequence). The CDR3 consists of 18 residues. This CDR3 reads CASSSRLKPGQGTDTQYF. The DNA for the CDR3 is TGTGCCAGCAGTTCCCGCCTCAAACCGGGACAGGGGACAGATACGCAGTATTTT.

This chain connects TRBV30 to TRBJ1-1; D is unresolved. CDR3 size: 11 residues. CDR1 and CDR2 (germline): GTSNPN, SVGIG (reference sequence). V lost 5 bases to trimming and J lost 4 bases, with 8 bases between them. The CDR3 region has the DNA TGTGCCTGGGGACGGAGCACTGAAGCTTTCTTT. This sequence encodes CAWGRSTEAFF.

The CDR3 sequence is CASRDRVYEQYF. For the CDR3, the DNA is TGTGCCAGCAGGGACAGGGTCTACGAGCAGTACTTC. V and J are TRBV6-1 and TRBJ2-7; 8 bases agree with TRBD1. From germline, CDR1 is MNHNS and CDR2 SASEGT. This CDR3 spans 12 amino acids. J gave up 3 bases and V 6 bases, and 1 base lay outside the gene matches.

V and J are TRBV4-1 and TRBJ2-7; 8 nucleotides align to TRBD1. Germline V gene lookup returns CDR1 MGHRA and CDR2 YSYEKL. The CDR3 runs to 14 residues. J gave up 7 bases and V 1 base, and 6 bases lay outside the gene matches. The CDR3 nucleotides are TGCGCCAGCAGCCAAGGTCAGGGGGCGCAAGAGCAGTACTTC. Its translation is CASSQGQGAQEQYF.

The rearrangement uses TRBV6-1 and TRBJ2-3, with TRBD2 matching 9 bases. Germline V CDR1 and CDR2: MNHNS, SASEGT. The trim removed 2 bases at V and 1 base at J, leaving 1 base unmatched. The CDR3 spans 15 residues. CDR3 nucleotides: TGTGCCAGCAGTGAAATAGCGGGGGGCACAGATACGCAGTATTTT. Its translation: CASSEIAGGTDTQYF.

This CDR3 reads CASSQSWGADSYEQYF. The CDR3 nucleotides read TGTGCCAGCAGCCAAAGTTGGGGCGCGGACTCCTACGAGCAGTACTTC. This chain uses TRBV7-9 with TRBJ2-7; maybe TRBD1 (5 bases). Germline CDR1 and CDR2: SEHNR and FQNEAQ (reference sequence). Trimming took off 5 bases at V and 0 bases at J, with 17 bases between the two ends. The CDR3 covers 16 residues.

For the CDR3, the DNA is TGTGCCAGCTCACCCCTTCAGGGGGATGAGCAGTTCTTC. Protein sequence: CASSPLQGDEQFF. The rearrangement links TRBV18 to TRBJ2-1, with 7 bases lining up with TRBD1. Germline V CDR1 and CDR2: KGHSH, LQKENI. This CDR3 is 13 amino acids long. The V and J ends lost 3 bases and 8 bases, in that order; junction bases with no gene match: 4.

This rearrangement joins TRBV5-1 to TRBJ2-7; D not certain. Germline V lookup: CDR1 SGHRS, CDR2 YFSETQ. V was cut by 4 bases and J by 2 bases, with 7 bases left in between. The CDR3 spans 12 residues. The CDR3 DNA sequence: TGCGCCAGCAGCATTGGGACCTACGAGCAGTACTTC. Amino acids: CASSIGTYEQYF.

V is TRBV11-2 and J is TRBJ1-2; 8 nucleotides align to TRBD1. V shed 1 base and J 4 bases; nucleotides not matched to a gene: 8. CDR1 and CDR2 (germline): SGHAT, FQNNGV. This CDR3 has 16 residues. The CDR3 protein is CASSLGVDRDFYGYTF. In nucleotides, the CDR3 is TGTGCCAGCAGCTTAGGAGTGGACAGGGATTTCTATGGCTACACCTTC.

The rearrangement joins TRBV9 to TRBJ1-1, with D hard to call. This CDR3 contains 10 residues. Trimming took off 3 bases at V and 12 bases at J, with 9 bases between the two ends. Per the germline V gene, CDR1 is SGDLS and CDR2 is YYNGEE. The CDR3 nucleotides read TGTGCCAGCAGCGAGCCTGGGACTTTCTTT. The encoded protein is CASSEPGTFF.

The rearrangement links TRBV2 to TRBJ2-7; 11 bases are a match to TRBD1. The CDR3 is made up of 16 amino acids. CDR1 SNHLY and CDR2 FYNNEI come from the germline V gene. Trimming cost V 2 bases and J 3 bases; bases outside gene matches: 6. In DNA, the CDR3 is TGTGCCAGCAGTGAAAGAAGTGGGACAGGGGGCTACGAGCAGTACTTC. Its translation is CASSERSGTGGYEQYF.

This rearrangement joins TRBV11-2 to TRBJ2-7, with TRBD1 identical over 9 bases. CDR1 is SGHAT and CDR2 is FQNNGV in the germline V gene. This CDR3 spans 14 amino acids. J lost 4 bases, V lost 4 bases, and 5 bases had no gene match. CDR3 bases: TGTGCCAGCAGCTGGGGACAGGGTCCTTACGAGCAGTACTTC. This encodes CASSWGQGPYEQYF.

The rearrangement links TRBV6-1 to TRBJ1-5; unclear D gene. Germline CDR1 MNHNS, CDR2 SASEGT. The germline V and J ends were trimmed by 5 bases and 0 bases, with 8 bases remaining between them. This CDR3 is 14 amino acids long. CDR3 nucleotides: TGTGCCAGCAGTTCTCTTTATAGCAATCAGCCCCAGCATTTT. Its translation is CASSSLYSNQPQHF.

V and J are TRBV27 and TRBJ2-3; 12 bases map to TRBD2. There are 18 residues in the CDR3. V lost 3 bases and J lost 7; bases outside the gene matches: 14. Germline V lookup: CDR1 MNHEY, CDR2 SMNVEV (reference sequence). CDR3 sequence: CASSFTGTGTSGLNTQYF. CDR3 nucleotide sequence: TGTGCCAGCAGTTTTACGGGGACCGGGACTAGCGGGTTAAATACGCAGTATTTT.

This clone has just one count. The gene calls are TRBV5-5 and TRBJ1-1, with 7 bases that match TRBD1. This CDR3 is built from 13 residues. V lost 7 bases and J lost 4; bases outside the gene matches: 7. Germline V gives CDR1 SGHKS, CDR2 YYEKEE (reference sequence). The CDR3 nucleotides read TGTGCCAGCTCCCTACACAGGGGCACTGAAGCTTTCTTT. It yields the protein CASSLHRGTEAFF.

The chain uses TRBV25-1 and TRBJ1-2, with D perhaps matching TRBD1 (6 bases). The CDR3 extends over 14 amino acids. V lost 6 bases and J lost 9, with 20 bases in between. Germline V CDR1 and CDR2: MGHDK, SYGVNS. The CDR3: CASRRPVAGVCYTF. The CDR3 DNA sequence: TGTGCCAGCAGGCGGCCGGTGGCAGGGGTATGCTACACCTTC.